Listed below are T cell receptor beta chains from one sample, sequenced in a study of cytomegalovirus exposure and HLA in healthy donors. Here immunoSEQ multiplex PCR was the method, and the copy in TCRdb shows in-frame clones only, minus some. The profile shows 150,000 to 200,000 clones, 65% to 80% of them singletons. Source material: PBMCs. These receptor sequences come from a woman between 40 and 55 years old in good health and CMV-seronegative. Both conserved end residues are part of each CDR3.

J gene | V gene | CDR3 protein
TRBJ1-2 | TRBV29-1 | CSVTQATGVGYTF
TRBJ1-2 | TRBV27 | CASSRTQTYGYTF
TRBJ2-5 | TRBV29-1 | CSVAFSGGSETQYF
TRBJ2-7 | TRBV15 | CATSRDLGGTSYEQYF
TRBJ1-1 | TRBV2 | CASTLNRISRQSSNTEAFF
TRBJ2-2 | TRBV7-8 | CASSSGSNTGELFF
TRBJ1-5 | TRBV19 | CASSIKSSNQPQHF
TRBJ1-3 | TRBV5-1 | CASSQGLSGNTIYF
TRBJ2-7 | TRBV18 | CASSLGTSDVTYEQYF
TRBJ1-6 | TRBV19 | CASSIGTGNSPLHF
TRBJ2-3 | TRBV5-5 | CASSLDSTSTDTQYF
TRBJ1-1 | TRBV6-1 | CASSRTENTEAFF
TRBJ2-5 | TRBV4-3 | CASSLGVAVTRWRETQYF
TRBJ2-5 | TRBV7-2 | CASSFLPQETQYF
TRBJ2-2 | TRBV5-5 | CASSLVSGVSTGELFF
TRBJ1-5 | TRBV7-9 | CASSPQGVVGQPQHF
TRBJ2-7 | TRBV6-5 | CASSSSPDRVWYEQYF
TRBJ1-2 | TRBV2 | CASSPGQGSYTF
TRBJ1-2 | TRBV29-1 | CSVSVGGYTF
TRBJ2-1 | TRBV19 | CASKRGGGGQDYNEQFF
TRBJ2-1 | TRBV11-3 | CASTYSSSYNEQFF
TRBJ2-1 | TRBV4-3 | CASSRVGGPSYNEQFF
TRBJ1-2 | TRBV9 | CASSETGGDYGYTF
TRBJ2-7 | TRBV7-2 | CASSSAGTSGSSEQYF
TRBJ1-2 | TRBV9 | CASSVARGLDYGYTF
TRBJ1-5 | TRBV2 | CASSGGGHGSNQPQHF
TRBJ1-2 | TRBV19 | CASRTSYGYTF
TRBJ2-3 | TRBV5-1 | CASSQLGWTGVTDTQYF
TRBJ2-3 | TRBV7-9 | CASSGTSGREGTDTQYF
TRBJ1-5 | TRBV7-9 | CASSWGANQPQHF
TRBJ2-2 | TRBV30 | CAFAKHRNTGELFF
TRBJ2-7 | TRBV4-3 | CASSQGLAGASYEQYF
TRBJ1-1 | TRBV7-9 | CASSPRDRGRAEAFF
TRBJ2-3 | TRBV7-9 | CASSSLAGVSDTQYF
TRBJ1-2 | TRBV11-3 | CASSSGQGSYGYTF
TRBJ1-2 | TRBV13 | CASSLGGGADGYTF
TRBJ2-3 | TRBV19 | CASTRAGQGTDTQYF
TRBJ2-1 | TRBV11-3 | CASSSGGREQFF
TRBJ2-2 | TRBV11-3 | CASSSPSGENTGELFF
TRBJ2-1 | TRBV27 | CASSLKAGLMDEQFF
TRBJ2-7 | TRBV10-3 | CAIGLQGPYEQYF
TRBJ1-2 | TRBV6-1 | CASSVQGYDNYGYTF
TRBJ2-2 | TRBV5-1 | CASSRGSLTGNTGELFF
TRBJ2-1 | TRBV19 | CASSIRVAGGFEQFF